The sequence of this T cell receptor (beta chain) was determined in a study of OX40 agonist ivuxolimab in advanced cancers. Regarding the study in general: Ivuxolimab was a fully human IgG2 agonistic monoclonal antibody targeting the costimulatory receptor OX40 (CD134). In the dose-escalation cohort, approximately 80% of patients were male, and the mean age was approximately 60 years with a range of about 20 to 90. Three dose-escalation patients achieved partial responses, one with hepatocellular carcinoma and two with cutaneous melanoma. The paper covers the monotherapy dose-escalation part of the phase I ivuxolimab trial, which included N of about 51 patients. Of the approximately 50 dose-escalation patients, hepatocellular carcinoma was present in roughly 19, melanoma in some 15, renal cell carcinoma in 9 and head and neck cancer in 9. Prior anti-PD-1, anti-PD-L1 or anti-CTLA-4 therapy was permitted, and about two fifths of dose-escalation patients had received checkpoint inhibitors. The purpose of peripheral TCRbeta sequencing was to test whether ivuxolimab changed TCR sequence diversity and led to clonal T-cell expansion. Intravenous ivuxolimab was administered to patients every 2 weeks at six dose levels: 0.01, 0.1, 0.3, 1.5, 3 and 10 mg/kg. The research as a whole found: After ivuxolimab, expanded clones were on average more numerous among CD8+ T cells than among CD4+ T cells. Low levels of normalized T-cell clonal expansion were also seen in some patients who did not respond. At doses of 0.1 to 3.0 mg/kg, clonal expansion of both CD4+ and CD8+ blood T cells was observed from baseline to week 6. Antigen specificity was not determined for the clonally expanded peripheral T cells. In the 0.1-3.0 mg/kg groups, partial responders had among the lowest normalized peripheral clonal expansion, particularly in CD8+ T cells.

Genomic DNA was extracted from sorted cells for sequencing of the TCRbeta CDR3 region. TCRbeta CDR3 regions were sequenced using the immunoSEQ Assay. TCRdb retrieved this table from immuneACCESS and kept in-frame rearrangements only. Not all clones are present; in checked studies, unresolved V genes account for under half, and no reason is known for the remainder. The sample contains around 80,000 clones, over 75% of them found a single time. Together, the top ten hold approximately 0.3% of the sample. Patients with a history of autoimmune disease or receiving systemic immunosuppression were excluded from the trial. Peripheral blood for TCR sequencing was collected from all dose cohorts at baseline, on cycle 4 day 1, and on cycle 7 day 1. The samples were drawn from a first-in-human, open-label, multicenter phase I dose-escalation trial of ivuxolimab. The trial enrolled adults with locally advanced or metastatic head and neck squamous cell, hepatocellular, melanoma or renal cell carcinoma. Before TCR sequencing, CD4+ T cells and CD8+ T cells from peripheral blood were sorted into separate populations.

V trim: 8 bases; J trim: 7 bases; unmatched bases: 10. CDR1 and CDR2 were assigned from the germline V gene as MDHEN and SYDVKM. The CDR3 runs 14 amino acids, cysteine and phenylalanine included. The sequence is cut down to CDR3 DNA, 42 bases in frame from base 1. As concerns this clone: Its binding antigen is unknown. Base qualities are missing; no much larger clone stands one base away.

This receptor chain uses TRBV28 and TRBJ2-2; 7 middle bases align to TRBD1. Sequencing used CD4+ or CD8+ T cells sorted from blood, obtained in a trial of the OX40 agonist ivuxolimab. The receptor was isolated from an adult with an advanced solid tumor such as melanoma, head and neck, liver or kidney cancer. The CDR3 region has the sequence CASFGQAAIGELFF. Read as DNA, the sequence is TGTGCCAGCTTCGGACAGGCAGCAATCGGGGAGCTGTTTTTT.